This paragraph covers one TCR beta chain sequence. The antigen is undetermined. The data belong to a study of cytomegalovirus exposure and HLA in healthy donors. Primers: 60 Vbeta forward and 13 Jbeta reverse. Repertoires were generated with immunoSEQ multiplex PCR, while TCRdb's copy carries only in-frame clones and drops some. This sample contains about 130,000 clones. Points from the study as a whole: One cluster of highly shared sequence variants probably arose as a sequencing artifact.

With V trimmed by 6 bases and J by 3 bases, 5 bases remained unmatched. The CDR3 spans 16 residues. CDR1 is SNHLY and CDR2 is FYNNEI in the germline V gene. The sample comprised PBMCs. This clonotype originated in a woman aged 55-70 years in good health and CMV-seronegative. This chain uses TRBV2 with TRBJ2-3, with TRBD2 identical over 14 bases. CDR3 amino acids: CASRRGTSGRTDTQYF. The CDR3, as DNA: TGTGCCAGCAGGAGGGGGACTAGCGGGAGAACAGATACGCAGTATTTT.